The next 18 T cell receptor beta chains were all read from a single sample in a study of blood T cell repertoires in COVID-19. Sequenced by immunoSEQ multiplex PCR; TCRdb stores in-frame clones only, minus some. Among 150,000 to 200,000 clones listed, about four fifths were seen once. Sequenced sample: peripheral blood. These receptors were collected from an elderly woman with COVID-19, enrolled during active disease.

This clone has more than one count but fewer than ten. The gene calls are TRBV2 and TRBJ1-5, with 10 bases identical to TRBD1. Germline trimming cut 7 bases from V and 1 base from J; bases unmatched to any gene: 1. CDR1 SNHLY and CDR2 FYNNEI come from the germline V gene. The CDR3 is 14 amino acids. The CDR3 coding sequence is TGTGCCAGCAAGACAGGGGGCAGCAATCAGCCCCAGCATTTT. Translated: CASKTGGSNQPQHF.

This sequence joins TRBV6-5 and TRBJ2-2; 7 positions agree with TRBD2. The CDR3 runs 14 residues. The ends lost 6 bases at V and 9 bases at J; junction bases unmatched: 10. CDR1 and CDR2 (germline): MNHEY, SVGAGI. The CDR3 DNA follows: TGTGCCAGCAGCGGGGGGTGGGAATTTTGGGAGCTGTTTTTT. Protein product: CASSGGWEFWELFF.

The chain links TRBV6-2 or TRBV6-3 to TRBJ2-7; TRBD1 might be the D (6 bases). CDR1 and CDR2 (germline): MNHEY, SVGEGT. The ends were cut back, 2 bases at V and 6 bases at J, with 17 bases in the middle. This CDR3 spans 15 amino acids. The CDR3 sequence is CASSYPPRGRGEQYF. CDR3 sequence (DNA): TGTGCCAGCAGTTACCCCCCCCGGGGCAGGGGCGAGCAGTACTTC.

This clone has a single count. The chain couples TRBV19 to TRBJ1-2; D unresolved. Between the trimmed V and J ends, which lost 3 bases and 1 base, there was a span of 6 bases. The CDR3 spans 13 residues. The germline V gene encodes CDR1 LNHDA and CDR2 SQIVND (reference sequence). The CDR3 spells CASSMRNNYGYTF. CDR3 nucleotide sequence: TGTGCCAGTAGTATGCGAAATAACTATGGCTACACCTTC.

This CDR3 reads CASSLTGERGYTF. CDR3 coding DNA: TGCGCCAGCAGCTTGACGGGGGAACGTGGCTACACCTTC. The chain recombines TRBV5-1 with TRBJ1-2; weak D call: TRBD1 (5 bases). The V end was cut by 1 base, the J end by 7 bases, with 11 bases between. The CDR3 is 13 residues long. Germline loops: CDR1 SGHRS, CDR2 YFSETQ.

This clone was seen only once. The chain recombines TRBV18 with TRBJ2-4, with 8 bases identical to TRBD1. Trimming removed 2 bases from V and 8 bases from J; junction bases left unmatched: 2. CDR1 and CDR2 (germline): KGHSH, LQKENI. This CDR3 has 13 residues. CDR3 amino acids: CASSPAGQDIQYF. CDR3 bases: TGTGCCAGCTCACCAGCGGGACAGGACATTCAGTACTTC.

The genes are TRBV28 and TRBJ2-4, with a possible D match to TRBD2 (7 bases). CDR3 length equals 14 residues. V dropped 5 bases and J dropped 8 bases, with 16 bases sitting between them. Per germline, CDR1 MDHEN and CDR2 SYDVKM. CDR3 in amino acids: CASSGVGGADIQYF. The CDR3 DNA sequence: TGTGCCAGCAGTGGGGTGGGGGGGGCGGACATTCAGTACTTC.

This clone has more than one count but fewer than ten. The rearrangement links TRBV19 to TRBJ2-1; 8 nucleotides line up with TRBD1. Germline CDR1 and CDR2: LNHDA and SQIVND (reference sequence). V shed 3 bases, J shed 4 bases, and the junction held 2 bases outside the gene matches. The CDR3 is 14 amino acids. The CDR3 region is CASSMGTGYNEQFF. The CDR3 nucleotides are TGTGCCAGTAGTATGGGGACAGGATACAATGAGCAGTTCTTC. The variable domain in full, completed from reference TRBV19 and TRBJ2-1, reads DGGITQSPKYLFRKEGQNVTLSCEQNLNHDAMYWYRQDPGQGLRLIYYSQIVNDFQKGDIAEGYSVSREKKESFPLTVTSAQKNPTAFYLCASSMGTGYNEQFFGPGTRLTVL.

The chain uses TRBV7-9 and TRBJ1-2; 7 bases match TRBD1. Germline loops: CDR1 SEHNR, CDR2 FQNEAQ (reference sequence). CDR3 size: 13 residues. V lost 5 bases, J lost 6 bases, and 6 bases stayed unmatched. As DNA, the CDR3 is TGTGCCAGCAGCATGACAGGGTCCCATGGCTACACCTTC. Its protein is CASSMTGSHGYTF.

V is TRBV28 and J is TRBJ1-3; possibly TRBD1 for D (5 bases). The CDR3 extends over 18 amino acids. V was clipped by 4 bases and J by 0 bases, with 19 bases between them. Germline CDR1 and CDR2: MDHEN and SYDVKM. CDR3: CASSSFLLGVPSGNTIYF. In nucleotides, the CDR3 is TGTGCCAGCAGTTCCTTCCTTTTAGGGGTCCCCTCTGGAAACACCATATATTTT.

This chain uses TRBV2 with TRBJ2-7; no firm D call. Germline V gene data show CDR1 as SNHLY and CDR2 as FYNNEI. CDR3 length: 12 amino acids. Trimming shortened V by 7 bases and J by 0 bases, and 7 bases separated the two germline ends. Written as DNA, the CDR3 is TGTGCCAGCACCCCTAACTCCTACGAGCAGTACTTC. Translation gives CASTPNSYEQYF.

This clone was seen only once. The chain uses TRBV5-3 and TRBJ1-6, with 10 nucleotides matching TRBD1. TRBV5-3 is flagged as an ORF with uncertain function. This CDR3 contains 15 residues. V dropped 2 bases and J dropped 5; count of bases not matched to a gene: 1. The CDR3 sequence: CARSFGQGDNSPLHF. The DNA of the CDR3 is TGTGCCAGAAGCTTTGGACAGGGGGATAATTCACCCCTCCACTTT.

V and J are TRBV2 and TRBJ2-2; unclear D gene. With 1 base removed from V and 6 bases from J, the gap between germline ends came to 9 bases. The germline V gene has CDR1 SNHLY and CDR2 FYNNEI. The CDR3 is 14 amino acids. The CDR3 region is CASSEGRTAGELFF. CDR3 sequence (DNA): TGTGCCAGCAGTGAAGGTAGAACAGCCGGGGAGCTGTTTTTT.

The CDR3 protein is CASSSGTVNEKLFF. For the CDR3, the DNA is TGTGCCAGCAGTTCCGGGACAGTTAATGAAAAACTGTTTTTT. The chain joins TRBV6-5 to TRBJ1-4; 7 nucleotides match TRBD1. Unmatched junction bases numbered 3, after V lost 4 bases and J lost 4 bases. CDR3 length equals 14 residues. Germline lookup yields CDR1 MNHEY and CDR2 SVGAGI.

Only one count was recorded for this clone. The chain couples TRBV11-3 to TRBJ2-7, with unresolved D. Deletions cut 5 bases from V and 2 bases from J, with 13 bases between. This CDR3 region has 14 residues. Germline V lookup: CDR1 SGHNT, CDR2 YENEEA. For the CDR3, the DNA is TGTGCCAGCAGCCCTCAAGCAGGCGCCTACGAGCAGTACTTC. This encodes CASSPQAGAYEQYF.

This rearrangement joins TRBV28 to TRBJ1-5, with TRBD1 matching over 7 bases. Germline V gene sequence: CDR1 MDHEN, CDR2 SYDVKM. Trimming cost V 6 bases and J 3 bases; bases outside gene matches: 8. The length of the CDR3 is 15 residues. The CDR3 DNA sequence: TGTGCCAGCAGGAGGGACAGCCGATTCAATCAGCCCCAGCATTTT. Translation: CASRRDSRFNQPQHF.

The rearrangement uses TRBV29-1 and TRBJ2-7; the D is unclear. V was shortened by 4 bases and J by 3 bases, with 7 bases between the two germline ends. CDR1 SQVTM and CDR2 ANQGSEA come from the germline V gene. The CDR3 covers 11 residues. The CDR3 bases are TGCAGCGTTGGAACGGGCTACGAGCAGTACTTC. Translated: CSVGTGYEQYF.

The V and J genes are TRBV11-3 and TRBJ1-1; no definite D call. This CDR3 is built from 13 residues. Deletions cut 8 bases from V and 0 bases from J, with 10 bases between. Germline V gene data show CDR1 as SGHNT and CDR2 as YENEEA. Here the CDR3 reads CASGQPLNTEAFF. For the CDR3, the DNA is TGTGCCAGCGGGCAGCCATTGAACACTGAAGCTTTCTTT.